This T cell receptor (beta chain) was identified in a study of blood T cell repertoires in COVID-19. At the level of the study: COVID-19 samples, acute and convalescent, were from the United States, Italy and Spain. PBMCs, B-cell-depleted T cells, or T cells were the source of the cDNA or gDNA that made up the material.

Authors' processing steps: Amplification with reference gene primers provided the estimates of nucleated cell counts. Generated by immunoSEQ multiplex PCR, the TCRdb table keeps only in-frame clones and is missing some. For V, J and clone size, that table is used; D and trimming come from the DNA. There are approximately 170,000 clones in the sample; roughly four fifths occur only once, and around 12% lies in the top ten. The CDR3 is 15 amino acids. The junction had 7 bases not matched to a gene; V was cut back by 4 bases and J by 3 bases. Germline lookup yields CDR1 LNHDA and CDR2 SQIVND (reference sequence).

Sequenced: peripheral blood. The V and J genes are TRBV19 and TRBJ1-2, with 8 bases that match TRBD1. The TCR was taken from a woman aged 45 to 65 with acute or convalescent COVID-19. The CDR3 nucleotides read TGTGCCAGTAGTACCCGGACAGGGTTAGACTATGGCTACACCTTC. It specifies CASSTRTGLDYGYTF.